This TCR beta chain was sequenced for a study of cytomegalovirus exposure and HLA in healthy donors (dated 2017 in TCRdb). For the study in its entirety: In an earlier analysis of some 610 of the donors, 250 to 350 Gb of sequence data and 90 million to 120 million unique TCR beta sequences from roughly 200 million T cells were reported. An early release that covered fewer than 750 HLA-typed donors contained around 300 gigabases of sequencing data and tens of millions of unique TCR sequences. The genetic ancestry cluster associated with self-reported Caucasian donors included 65% to 90% of the roughly 410 genotyped donors. The aim of the study was to test whether cataloging public T cell receptors could identify signatures of past pathogen exposure. The study profiled the T cell repertoires of about 720 subjects by immunosequencing and related them to cytomegalovirus serostatus. In addition to the first cohort of around 670 subjects, a separate validation cohort of some 120 different subjects was used. To predict cytomegalovirus infection status, the study combined high-throughput TCR immunosequencing, statistical association of individual TCRs with disease status, and machine learning. A later analysis re-analyzed previously published TCR beta repertoires from 666 donors and added high-resolution HLA genotyping to study TCR occurrence patterns. The later analysis used no new phenotypic data to find candidate immune exposures, relying instead on TCR beta sequences and their occurrence across donors. An earlier analysis of around 580 of the donors used high-throughput TCR beta sequencing to judge whether each TCR beta V gene segment behaved as functional or pseudogenic. Donor age, sex, ethnicity and CMV serostatus were compiled together with the repertoire data. Genome-wide SNP genotypes for about 65% of the roughly 700 donors were used in a later genetic analysis, which treated that subset as a discovery cohort. All discovery cohort repertoires had been generated on a single sequencing platform. HLA typing included class I and class II loci at four-digit resolution. The number of typed donors differed by locus: about 620-630 for A, B, C, DRB1 and DQB1; 522 for DQA1; 600 to 610 for DPA1; and some 430 for DPB1. Four or five DR-DQ haplotypes were handled as single units for association and clustering because linkage in the cohort was strong. On average, 235,054 unique TCR beta nucleotide sequences were sequenced per donor among 300 to 500 genotyped donors of the cohort, with 15% to 20% of those sequences being non-productive.

Paper-wide results and their limitations: In both the original and validation cohorts, the classifier was reported to diagnose cytomegalovirus status with high specificity and sensitivity. Because counts were too low, seventeen rarely observed V segments, including chromosome 9 orphons, were left out of the earlier analysis of 500 to 750 of the donors. A further reported finding was that TCR beta sequences accurately predicted the HLA-A and HLA-B alleles for most subjects in the first cohort. A few of the identified cytomegalovirus-associated TCR beta chains were confirmed in vitro to be specific for cytomegalovirus antigens. While some public TCRs were present in many individuals, most TCR sequences turned up only very rarely across donors. An earlier analysis of around 500 of the donors showed that most TCR beta V segments appeared in productive rearrangements either about 90% or about 30% of the time, which broadly matched IMGT annotations. Because some donors lacked HLA typing at each locus, the association tests relied only on the typed subset. Specific HLA alleles were associated with 18,000 or so TCR beta sequences at a false discovery rate of 0.05 in a later analysis. When HLA alleles, especially DR and DQ, strongly co-occurred, TCR associations were difficult to assign to individual alleles. According to a later genetic analysis, donors in an Asian-associated ancestry cluster had fewer N-insertions in productive TCRs than the approximately 630-donor mean. A group of highly shared sequence variants was considered likely to be a technical artifact of the sequencing pipeline. An association between a missense DCLRE1C variant and V-gene and J-gene trimming of TCR beta chains was found in a later genetic analysis and replicated in an independent cohort. Correlated functional status among segregating V segments might reflect linkage disequilibrium, but an unknown experimental factor could not be ruled out. The authors suggested that the approach could potentially be generalized to other disease states and immunological phenotypes. The 87-base-pair reads could not distinguish some IMGT-functional V segments, including TRBV6-2 and TRBV6-3, so those segments were excluded. This cohort had only TCR beta chains sequenced, and the lack of alpha or paired-chain data limited which features could be detected. Most CMV-associated TCR beta chains appeared to be HLA-restricted in a later analysis, and the HLA associations seemed to be driven largely by CMV exposure. A later analysis found that TCR association rates varied across HLA loci, with DRB1 alleles showing the most associated TCRs and HLA-C alleles the fewest. In a later analysis, HLA-associated TCR beta chains were found to be more clonally expanded and to have lower generation probabilities than equally common non-associated chains. The study gave a list of 150 to 200 TCR beta chains associated with cytomegalovirus. Roughly uniform sequencing depth across donors was assumed in presence/absence analyses, although this assumption may not hold. A later analysis reported that several top co-occurrence clusters appeared linked to parvovirus B19, influenza, CMV and Epstein-Barr virus. For the cohort, immune exposure information was limited to CMV serostatus.

As encoded in the germline V gene (reference sequence), CDR1 is MNHNY while CDR2 is SVGAGI. Inclusive of the bounding cysteine and phenylalanine, the CDR3 is 15 residues long. The only DNA kept is the CDR3, 45 bases in frame from the first base. Here V drops 11 bases and J drops 2 bases, and the junction holds 13 bases not matched to any gene. Concerning this clone: Its antigen is still unknown. It has no much larger one-base neighbor in the sample; base qualities were not kept.

The receptor library was made with the immunoSEQ multiplex PCR assay. A mixture of 60 forward primers for TCR Vbeta segments and 13 reverse primers for TCR Jbeta segments was used in the multiplex PCR. The CDR3 region of rearranged TCR beta genes was amplified from genomic DNA by a multiplex PCR assay. Amplified TCR beta libraries were sequenced as 87-base-pair reads on the Illumina HiSeq System. As for the authors' bioinformatics: A later analysis counted about 76 million unique TCR beta chains across the 700 or so repertoires, and roughly 9.9 million of these chains were shared by at least two donors. Raw reads were error-corrected and collapsed into unique sequences with a nearest-neighbor algorithm that merged closely related sequences to remove PCR and sequencing errors. CDR3 sequences were aligned to IMGT reference sequences to assign V, D and J gene segments. For a sequence to be retained, a match of at least six nucleotides was required to both a V gene segment and a J gene segment. A rearrangement counted as productive if the CDR3 had no stop codons and remained in frame with V and J, and every other rearrangement counted as non-productive. CDR3 was defined according to IMGT convention as the region running from the second conserved V-encoded cysteine to the conserved J-encoded phenylalanine. In an earlier analysis of more than 550 of the donors, sequences lacking an unambiguous match to a single V gene segment were excluded. In an earlier analysis of 587 of the donors, a V segment was called functional when productive rearrangements were above 56.7%, and segregating when the standard deviation between donors exceeded 5%. A statistical classification framework was built to diagnose cytomegalovirus status from the catalog of TCR beta chain sequences. A later analysis assigned V and J genes by comparing TCR nucleotide sequences with IMGT/GENE-DB human TR gene sequences. The TCRdist pipeline was used in a later analysis to assign CDR3 sequences and most-parsimonious VDJ recombination scenarios. In a later analysis, each TCR beta chain was defined by its CDR3 amino acid sequence together with its V-gene family, and reads without a unique V-gene family were excluded. To address suspected cross-contamination and a sequencing artifact, a later analysis removed 450 to 700 highly shared, low-generation-probability nucleotide sequences. A later analysis calculated a clonal expansion index for each public chain from normalized within-repertoire ranks of inferred template counts. In a later analysis, generation probabilities were computed using a VDJ recombination model fitted to out-of-frame rearrangements, and the results were checked against IGoR. In a later analysis, hypergeometric tests were used to score TCR-TCR, TCR-HLA and TCR-CMV co-occurrence, with a repertoire-size bias correction applied to TCR pairs. A later analysis estimated false discovery rates by permuting HLA or CMV assignments 20 times. A later analysis grouped co-occurring TCRs with DBSCAN, adding TCRdist sequence similarity when clustering within HLA-allele-positive subsets. Repertoires with fewer than 30,000 or more than 120,000 public chains were left out of co-occurrence clustering, as were a few repertoires with anomalous nucleotide sharing. TCRdb's version of the immuneACCESS table is confined to in-frame rearrangements and falls short of the full clone set. An unresolved V gene accounts for under half of the shortfall where checked; the remainder is of unknown origin. V, J and clone size reflect that table, while D and trimming were determined from the DNA. For this sample there are about 78,000 clones; around 58% appear just once. Jointly, the top ten make up about 5.7% of the sample.

In total, 500 to 700 healthy bone marrow donors made up the cohort. All cohort members were sampled while nominally healthy, although unrecorded immune exposures were likely present. The donor was CMV seropositive and belonged to the group of 250 to 300 seropositive cohort members. A peripheral blood sample was provided by each donor, and peripheral blood mononuclear cells were used for TCR beta sequencing. Genomic DNA extraction from the blood cell samples was performed with the Qiagen DNeasy Blood Extraction Kit. Sequencing was carried out using PBMCs. The clonotype was recovered from a man under 40 in good health and CMV-seropositive. This chain joins TRBV6-6 to TRBJ2-3; 7 bases in the middle match TRBD2. CDR3 protein: CAASSGREVTDTQYF. At the DNA level, the sequence is TGTGCCGCCTCCAGCGGACGGGAGGTCACAGATACGCAGTATTTT.